This TCR beta chain was recovered during a study of post-analysis software for immune sequencing data. Study results and limitations: Four or five TRBV segments occurring more often in patients than controls included TRBV5-6, TRBV5-1 and TRBV20-1.

Concerning this clonotype: Its target is not known.

Unique molecular identifiers were present in the TCR beta cDNA libraries. MiXCR was run by TCRdb on the PCR reads, yielding one entry per CDR3 protein. The sample records hundreds of thousands of distinct CDR3 sequences, roughly 27% being singletons. CDR1 is SGHTA, CDR2 FQGNSA, per germline. The CDR3 is 14 residues long. V shed 10 bases and J 1 base; nucleotides not matched to a gene: 7. This sequence joins TRBV7-2 and TRBJ2-7; 10 nucleotides agree with TRBD1. The clonotype was recovered from a girl aged 5-17 years with multiple sclerosis. Sequenced: blood. The CDR3 here is CATTRTGGSYEQYF. As DNA, the CDR3 is TGTGCCACTACGCGGACAGGGGGTTCCTACGAGCAGTACTTC.